The 8 T cell receptor beta chains below all came from one sample that was sequenced in a study of T cells in Graves' hyperthyroidism and ophthalmopathy. TCR beta CDR3 region amplification was performed from RNA transcripts. The HTBI primer set served for first-round RT-PCR of the TCR CDR3. TCRdb re-called the multiplex PCR reads through MiXCR, storing one row per CDR3 protein. The sample lists more than 300,000 distinct CDR3 sequences, 17% occurring once. The sample was blood. The receptors shown here come from a woman aged 30 to 39 with Graves' hyperthyroidism that later progressed to Graves' ophthalmopathy.

V gene TRBV11-2 combines with J gene TRBJ2-2; tentative D call: TRBD1 (5 bases). V shed 1 base and J shed 0 bases, with 12 bases lying between them. The CDR3 has 17 residues. Germline CDR1 is SGHAT and CDR2 is FQNNGV. CDR3 coding DNA: TGTGCCAGCAGCTTAGGGACATGGGAAGCGAACACCGGGGAGCTGTTTTTT. This sequence encodes CASSLGTWEANTGELFF.

The V and J genes are TRBV6-1 and TRBJ2-2; 12 bases are a match to TRBD2. The CDR3 covers 18 residues. Germline values: CDR1 MNHNS, CDR2 SASEGT. V lost 5 bases and J lost 0; bases outside the gene matches: 7. For the CDR3, the DNA is TGTGCCAGCAGTCGACTAGCGGGGGATGTGGCGAACACCGGGGAGCTGTTTTTT. Protein sequence: CASSRLAGDVANTGELFF.

This clonotype came up a few times. The V call is TRBV4-1, the J call TRBJ2-2; TRBD2 matches at 13 bases. The germline V gene encodes CDR1 MGHRA and CDR2 YSYEKL. V was clipped by 4 bases and J by 7 bases; unmatched bases: 6. This CDR3 is built from 16 residues. The CDR3 nucleotides read TGCGCCAGCAGCCCGGGACTAGCGGGGATCAGCGGGGAGCTGTTTTTT. Residues: CASSPGLAGISGELFF.

The genes are TRBV6-1 and TRBJ1-1, with 11 bases aligning to TRBD1. Germline V gene data show CDR1 as MNHNS and CDR2 as SASEGT. The CDR3 consists of 12 residues. The V gene end was trimmed by 11 bases and the J gene end by 4 bases; junction bases not matched to a gene: 3. CDR3 loop: CAAGQGVTEAFF. In DNA form, the CDR3 reads TGTGCCGCGGGACAGGGGGTCACTGAAGCTTTCTTT.

This clonotype was found a few times. V is TRBV3-1 and J is TRBJ2-2; 9 bases agree with TRBD2. CDR1 and CDR2 (germline): LGHDT, YNNKEL (reference sequence). Trimming took 2 bases from V and 4 from J; bases not matched to a gene: 5. The CDR3 consists of 16 residues. CDR3 in DNA: TGTGCCAGCAGCCAAATAGCGGGAGCTTTCACCGGGGAGCTGTTTTTT. Its protein is CASSQIAGAFTGELFF.

This clonotype came up a few times. This chain joins TRBV5-1 and TRBJ2-1; perhaps TRBD2 as D (5 bases). Looked up from germline, CDR1 is SGHRS and CDR2 is YFSETQ. Trimming left V 3 bases short and J 6 bases short, with 10 bases between. The CDR3 is 13 amino acids. The CDR3 DNA reads as TGCGCCAGCAGCTCATCGGGGTCCAATGAGCAGTTCTTC. This gives the protein CASSSSGSNEQFF.

This clonotype was seen only a few times. The CDR3 sequence is CASSHTIAGGFNEQFF. In nucleotides, the CDR3 is TGTGCCAGCAGCCACACGATAGCGGGAGGATTCAATGAGCAGTTCTTC. This chain links TRBV3-1 with TRBJ2-1, with 10 bases fitting TRBD2. V trimming: 3 bases; J trimming: 6 bases; junction bases outside the gene matches: 8. The CDR3 has 16 residues. CDR1 is LGHDT and CDR2 is YNNKEL in the germline V gene (reference sequence).

This clonotype was seen repeatedly, ten times or more. J is TRBJ2-1 and V is TRBV6-1; either TRBD1 or TRBD2 may supply D (5 bases each). Germline-derived CDR1 and CDR2 are MNHNS and SASEGT. The CDR3 covers 12 residues. V lost 9 bases and J 8 bases, leaving 14 bases between the germline ends. CDR3 DNA: TGTGCCAGTTTGGTCGTGGGGGATGAGCAGTTCTTC. Protein sequence: CASLVVGDEQFF.